Following are 6 T cell receptor beta chains from one sample sequenced in a study of CD8 T cells in ankylosing spondylitis. Each CDR3 protein is one row after TCRdb ran MiXCR on the 5' RACE reads. The sample yields about 180,000 distinct CDR3 sequences, 9.5% to 10% seen once. Sequencing was performed on blood, either unsorted or a sorted T cell fraction (not recorded which). These receptors originate from a female donor with ankylosing spondylitis or in good health (not recorded which).

This clonotype showed up many times. The chain recombines TRBV29-1 with TRBJ2-5, with D possibly matching TRBD1 (5 bases). The germline CDR1 and CDR2 sequences are SQVTM and ANQGSEA. The V gene lost 7 bases and the J gene lost 2 bases, with 17 bases spanning the gap. The CDR3 extends over 14 amino acids. CDR3 sequence reads: CSARASGNQETQYF. In DNA form, the CDR3 reads TGCAGCGCGCGAGCATCAGGGAATCAAGAGACCCAGTACTTC.

The chain joins TRBV12-3 or TRBV12-4 to TRBJ2-3; the D gene is possibly TRBD1 (6 bases). This CDR3 has 14 residues. V shed 4 bases and J shed 4 bases, with 12 bases lying between them. CDR3 sequence (DNA): TGTGCCAGCAGTTCCTACAGGGACCCAGATACGCAGTATTTT. It is translated as CASSSYRDPDTQYF.

This clonotype was detected only a few times. The J gene is TRBJ1-6, the V gene TRBV27, with 9 bases matching TRBD1. CDR1 is MNHEY and CDR2 is SMNVEV in the germline V gene (reference sequence). V dropped 5 bases and J dropped 10; count of bases not matched to a gene: 6. The CDR3 totals 14 residues. CDR3 residues: CASSPGTGRSPLHF. The DNA for the CDR3 is TGTGCCAGCAGTCCCGGGACAGGGCGCTCACCCCTCCACTTT.

This clonotype turned up a few times. The V and J genes are TRBV12-3 or TRBV12-4 and TRBJ2-3, with 13 positions matching TRBD2. The ends lost 5 bases at V and 5 bases at J; junction bases unmatched: 7. The CDR3 consists of 16 residues. As DNA, the CDR3 is TGTGCCAGCAGTGCCTTCACTAGCGGGAGGGGAGATACGCAGTATTTT. It codes for CASSAFTSGRGDTQYF.

This clonotype was counted only a few times. V usage is TRBV27 and J usage is TRBJ2-3; D is ambiguous. The CDR3 covers 16 residues. Germline V lookup: CDR1 MNHEY, CDR2 SMNVEV (reference sequence). Trimming cost V 3 bases and J 0 bases, with 13 bases left between them. The DNA for the CDR3 is TGTGCCAGCAGTTTTTCTCCGGAAGAAAGCACAGATACGCAGTATTTT. It is translated as CASSFSPEESTDTQYF.

This clonotype was counted between two and nine times. This chain links TRBV7-9 with TRBJ2-1; 9 bases are shared with TRBD2. V was clipped by 1 base and J by 6 bases; unmatched bases: 4. Germline CDR1 and CDR2: SEHNR and FQNEAQ (reference sequence). The CDR3 spans 15 residues. This chain's CDR3 is CASSLVAGGPNEQFF. In DNA, the CDR3 is TGTGCCAGCAGCTTAGTGGCGGGAGGGCCCAATGAGCAGTTCTTC. The entire variable domain, with the rest obtained from reference TRBV7-9 and TRBJ2-1, is as follows: DTGVSQNPRHKITKRGQNVTFRCDPISEHNRLYWYRQTLGQGPEFLTYFQNEAQLEKSRLLSDRFSAERPKGSFSTLEIQRTEQGDSAMYLCASSLVAGGPNEQFFGPGTRLTVL.